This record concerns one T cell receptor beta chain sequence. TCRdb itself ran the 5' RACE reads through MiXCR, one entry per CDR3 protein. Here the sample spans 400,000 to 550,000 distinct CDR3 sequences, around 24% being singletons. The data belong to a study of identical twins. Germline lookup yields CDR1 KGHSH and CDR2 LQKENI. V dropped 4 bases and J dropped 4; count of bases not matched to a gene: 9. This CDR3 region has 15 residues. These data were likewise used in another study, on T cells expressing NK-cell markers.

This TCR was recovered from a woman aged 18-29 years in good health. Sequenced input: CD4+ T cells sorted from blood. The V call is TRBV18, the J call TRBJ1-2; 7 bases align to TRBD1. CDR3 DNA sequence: TGTGCCAGCTCACTAAGCACCGGGACAGCCTATGGCTACACCTTC. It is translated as CASSLSTGTAYGYTF.